The source of this T cell receptor beta chain is a study of PD-1 blockade in classical Hodgkin lymphoma. All patients experienced relapse after autologous stem cell transplantation, and brentuximab vedotin exposure was variable. The CDR3 has 16 amino acids. Unmatched junction bases numbered 9, after V lost 5 bases and J lost 2 bases. Germline values: CDR1 MNHEY, CDR2 SMNVEV (reference sequence). This clone was counted a single time. Here immunoSEQ multiplex PCR was the method, and the copy in TCRdb shows in-frame clones only, minus some. The sample yields 35,000 to 50,000 clones, more than 70% seen once.

This chain connects TRBV27 to TRBJ1-5; 7 positions match TRBD1. This TCR came from a human donor with classical Hodgkin lymphoma. Sequences were derived from peripheral blood mononuclear cells (PBMCs), sampled at baseline. The CDR3 nucleotides are TGTGCCAGCAGTCCTGACAGGGTAACAGGCAATCAGCCCCAGCATTTT. It codes for CASSPDRVTGNQPQHF.